The clone carrying this T cell receptor beta chain was seen only once. The data derive from a study of technical replicates of blood from a few donors. Data came from immunoSEQ multiplex PCR; TCRdb stores just in-frame clones and leaves some out. This sample has about 83,000 clones, with roughly 96% found just once. Germline CDR1 is KGHSH and CDR2 is LQKENI. CDR3 length: 14 amino acids. Trimming at V came to 2 bases and at J to 4 bases, leaving 4 bases not matched to a gene. This TCR came from a human donor in good health. Sequenced material: T cells isolated from PBMCs. The chain employs TRBV18 and TRBJ2-5; 7 positions agree with TRBD1. The CDR3 region is CASSPWDSLETQYF. CDR3 bases: TGTGCCAGCTCACCATGGGACAGCTTAGAGACCCAGTACTTC. Filled out from reference TRBV18 and TRBJ2-5, the complete variable domain reads NAGVMQNPRHLVRRRGQEARLRCSPMKGHSHVYWYRQLPEEGLKFMVYLQKENIIDESGMPKERFSAEFPKEGPSILRIQQVVRGDSAAYFCASSPWDSLETQYFGPGTRLLVL.